The rows below give T cell receptor beta chains drawn from one sample of a study of T cells and Merkel cell carcinoma outcomes. The method was immunoSEQ multiplex PCR; TCRdb's version includes in-frame clones alone and lacks a portion of them. Among 2,000 or so clones listed, 70% to 90% were seen once. The source material was tumor tissue from Merkel cell carcinoma. The origin of the receptors is a human donor with Merkel cell carcinoma. The conserved cysteine and the conserved F or W are not part of the CDR3 here. The order of the fields is V gene, CDR3 protein.

>TRBV27
ASSSRGEGEQY
>TRBV27
ASSPRTSGAPYEQY
>TRBV2
ASTEGQRYSNQPQH
>TRBV9
ASTNIGGSGSGANVLT
>TRBV28
ASSSGFDGYT
>TRBV7-3
ATSPHPGTDTQY
>TRBV11-2
ASSLARDEQF
>TRBV5-1
ASSLARSGPSYEQY
>TRBV19
ASGRQGPYEQY
>TRBV7-9
ASSHLVRGVNGYT
>TRBV7-9
ASSLAAGGLYEQY
>TRBV7-3
ASSLDSFSPYGYT
>TRBV28
ASSFDRYNQPQH
>TRBV4-1
ASSHPWWLAGNAGELF
>TRBV7-3
ASSLGLQSPLH